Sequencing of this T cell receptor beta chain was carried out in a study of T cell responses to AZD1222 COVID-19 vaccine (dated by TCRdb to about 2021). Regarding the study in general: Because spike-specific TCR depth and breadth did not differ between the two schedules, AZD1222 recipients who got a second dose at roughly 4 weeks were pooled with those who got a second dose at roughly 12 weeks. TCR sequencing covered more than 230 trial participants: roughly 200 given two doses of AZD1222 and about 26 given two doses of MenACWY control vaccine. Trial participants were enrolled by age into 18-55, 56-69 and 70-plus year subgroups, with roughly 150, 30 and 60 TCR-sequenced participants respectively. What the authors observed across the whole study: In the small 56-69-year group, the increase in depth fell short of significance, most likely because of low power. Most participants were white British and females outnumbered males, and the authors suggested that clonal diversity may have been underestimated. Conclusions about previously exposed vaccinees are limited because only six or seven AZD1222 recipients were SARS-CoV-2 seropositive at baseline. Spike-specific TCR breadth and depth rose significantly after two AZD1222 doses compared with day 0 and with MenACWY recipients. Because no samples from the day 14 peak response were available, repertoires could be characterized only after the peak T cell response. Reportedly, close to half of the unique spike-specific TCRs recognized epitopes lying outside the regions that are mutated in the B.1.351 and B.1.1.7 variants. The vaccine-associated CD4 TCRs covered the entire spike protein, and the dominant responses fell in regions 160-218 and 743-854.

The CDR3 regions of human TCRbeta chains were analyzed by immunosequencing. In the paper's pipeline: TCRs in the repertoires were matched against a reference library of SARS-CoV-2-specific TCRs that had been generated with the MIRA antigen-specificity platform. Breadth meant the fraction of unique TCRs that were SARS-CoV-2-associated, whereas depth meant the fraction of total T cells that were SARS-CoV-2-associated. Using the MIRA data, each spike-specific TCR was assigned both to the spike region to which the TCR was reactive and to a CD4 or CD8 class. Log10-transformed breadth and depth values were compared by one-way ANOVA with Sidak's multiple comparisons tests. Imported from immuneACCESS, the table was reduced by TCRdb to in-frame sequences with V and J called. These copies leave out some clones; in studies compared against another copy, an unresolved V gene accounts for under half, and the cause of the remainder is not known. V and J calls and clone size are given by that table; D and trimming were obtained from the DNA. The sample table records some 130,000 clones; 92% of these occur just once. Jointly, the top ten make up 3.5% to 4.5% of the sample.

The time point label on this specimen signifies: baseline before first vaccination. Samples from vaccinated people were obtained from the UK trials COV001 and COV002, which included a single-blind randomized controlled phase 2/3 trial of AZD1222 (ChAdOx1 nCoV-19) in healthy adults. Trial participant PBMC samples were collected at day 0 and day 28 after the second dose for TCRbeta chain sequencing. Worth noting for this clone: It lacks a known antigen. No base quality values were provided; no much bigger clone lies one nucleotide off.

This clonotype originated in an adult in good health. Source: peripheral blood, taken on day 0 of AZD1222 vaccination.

The DNA sequence is given as TGTGCCAGCAGCCCCAGTAGTAGCGCCCACACCGGGGAGCTGTTTTTT. This sequence encodes CASSPSSSAHTGELFF. The rearrangement combines TRBV5-4 with TRBJ2-2; D gene: possibly TRBD2, on 5 matching bases. CDR1 and CDR2 are read off the germline V gene (reference sequence) as SGHNT and YYREEE. V was cut back by 4 bases and J by 3 bases, leaving a gap of 16 bases between them. The CDR3 measures 16 amino acids from cysteine to phenylalanine. Left in the record is the CDR3 DNA by itself, 48 bases read in frame from the first base.